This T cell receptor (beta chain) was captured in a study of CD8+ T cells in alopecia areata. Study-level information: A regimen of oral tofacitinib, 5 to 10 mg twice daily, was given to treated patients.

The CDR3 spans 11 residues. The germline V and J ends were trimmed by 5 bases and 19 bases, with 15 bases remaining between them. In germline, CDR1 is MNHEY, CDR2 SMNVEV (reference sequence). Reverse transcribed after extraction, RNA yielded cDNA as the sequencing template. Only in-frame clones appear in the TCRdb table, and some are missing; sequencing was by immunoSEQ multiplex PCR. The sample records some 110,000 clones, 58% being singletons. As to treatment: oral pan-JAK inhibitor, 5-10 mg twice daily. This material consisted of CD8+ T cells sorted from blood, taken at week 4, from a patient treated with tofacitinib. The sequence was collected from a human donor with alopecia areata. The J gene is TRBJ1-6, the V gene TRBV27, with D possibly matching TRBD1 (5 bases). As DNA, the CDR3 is TGTGCCAGCAGTATCTTCAGGGTGGCTCACTTT. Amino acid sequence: CASSIFRVAHF.